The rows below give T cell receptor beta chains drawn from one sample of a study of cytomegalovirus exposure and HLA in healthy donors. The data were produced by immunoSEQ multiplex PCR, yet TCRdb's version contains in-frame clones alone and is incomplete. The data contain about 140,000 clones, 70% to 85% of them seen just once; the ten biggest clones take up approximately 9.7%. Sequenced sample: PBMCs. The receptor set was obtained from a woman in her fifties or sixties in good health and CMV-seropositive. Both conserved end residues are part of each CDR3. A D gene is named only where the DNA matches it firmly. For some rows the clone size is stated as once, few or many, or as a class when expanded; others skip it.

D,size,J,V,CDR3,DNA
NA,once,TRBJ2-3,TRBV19,CASSIGPGSLSTDTQYF,TGTGCCAGTAGTATAGGCCCGGGATCCCTAAGCACAGATACGCAGTATTTT
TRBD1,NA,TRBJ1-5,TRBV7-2,CASSAGQGNQPQHF,TGTGCCAGCAGCGCGGGACAGGGGAATCAGCCCCAGCATTTT
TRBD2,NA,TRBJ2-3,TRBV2,CASGGLADPSTDTQYF,TGTGCCAGCGGGGGACTAGCGGACCCTAGCACAGATACGCAGTATTTT
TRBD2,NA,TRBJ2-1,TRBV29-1,CSVGGLAGTYNEQFF,TGCAGCGTTGGAGGACTAGCGGGAACTTACAATGAGCAGTTCTTC
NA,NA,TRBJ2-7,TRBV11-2,CASSSQKEAPYEQYF,TGTGCCAGCAGCTCACAGAAGGAGGCCCCCTACGAGCAGTACTTC
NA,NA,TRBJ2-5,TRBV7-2,CASSKPTEQETQYF,TGTGCCAGCAGCAAACCGACAGAGCAAGAGACCCAGTACTTC
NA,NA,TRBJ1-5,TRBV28,CASHQGPGPQHF,TGTGCCAGCCACCAGGGCCCCGGGCCCCAGCATTTT
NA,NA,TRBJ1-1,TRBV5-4,CASSLAGRGRTEAFF,TGTGCCAGCAGCTTGGCCGGTCGGGGGAGAACTGAAGCTTTCTTT
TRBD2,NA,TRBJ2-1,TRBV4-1,CASSQVPPGRGDEQFF,TGCGCCAGCAGCCAAGTCCCGCCCGGACGGGGGGATGAGCAGTTCTTC
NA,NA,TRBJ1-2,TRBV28,CASWTAYGYTF,TGTGCCAGCTGGACAGCCTATGGCTACACCTTC
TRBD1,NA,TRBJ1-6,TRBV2,CASRRDRGSYNSPLHF,TGTGCCAGCAGAAGGGACAGGGGCTCCTATAATTCACCCCTCCACTTT